The clone carrying this TCR beta chain was observed many times. Its antigen is not known. This record belongs to a study of T-cell reconstitution after alpha-beta-depleted transplantation in children. The germline V and J ends were trimmed by 5 bases and 2 bases, with 13 bases remaining between them. The CDR3 has 15 amino acids. The germline gives CDR1 SGHTA, CDR2 FQGTGA. Whole-study findings and limits: After transplant, at about two months, alpha-beta T cells were reportedly derived from several hundred expanded graft clones. Newly produced T cells mostly accounted for T-cell counts and diversity one year post-transplant. Some patients' high day-60 TCRbeta diversity was traced to surviving recipient T cells and thymic progenitors.

Library preparation (for TCRbeta) was performed with unique molecular identifiers. TCRdb re-analysed the PCR reads in MiXCR, keeping a single row per CDR3 protein. The sample shows roughly 300,000 distinct CDR3 sequences, around 10% of them seen only once. The sample was peripheral blood, taken 180 days after TCRalphabeta/CD19-depleted stem cell transplant. The origin of this receptor is a male patient aged 2-9 years who had a stem cell transplant for chronic granulomatous disease, so the T cells may come from the graft donor. V is TRBV7-3 and J is TRBJ2-1; D remains ambiguous. CDR3 sequence: CASSRNSHPYNEQFF. The DNA of the CDR3 is TGTGCCAGCAGCCGCAATTCCCATCCCTACAATGAGCAGTTCTTC.